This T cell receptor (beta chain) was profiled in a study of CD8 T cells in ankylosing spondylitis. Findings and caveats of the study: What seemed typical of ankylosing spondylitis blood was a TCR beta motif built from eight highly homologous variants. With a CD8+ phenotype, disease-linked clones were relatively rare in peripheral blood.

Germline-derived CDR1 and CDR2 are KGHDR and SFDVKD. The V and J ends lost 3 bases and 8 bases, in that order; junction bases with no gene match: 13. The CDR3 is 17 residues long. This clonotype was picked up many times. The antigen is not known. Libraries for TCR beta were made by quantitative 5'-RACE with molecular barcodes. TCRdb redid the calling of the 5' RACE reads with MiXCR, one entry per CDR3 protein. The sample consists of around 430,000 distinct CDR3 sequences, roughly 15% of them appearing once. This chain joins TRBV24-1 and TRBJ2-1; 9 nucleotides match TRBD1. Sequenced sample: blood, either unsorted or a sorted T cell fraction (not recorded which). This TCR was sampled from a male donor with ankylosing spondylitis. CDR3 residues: CATSDPPGTGPTDEQFF. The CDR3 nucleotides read TGTGCCACCAGTGATCCACCCGGGACAGGGCCTACGGATGAGCAGTTCTTC.